These 30 T cell receptor beta chains originate from one sample sequenced in a study of vaccination and CD4 T cells after COVID-19. These receptors have no known antigen. Cultured CD4+ T-cell DNA underwent Oncomine TCR Beta short-read sequencing. TCRdb processed the PCR reads anew with MiXCR; each CDR3 protein has one entry. The data show some 12,000 distinct CDR3 sequences, with approximately 64% seen just once and 8.7% held by the top ten. Indicated treatment: approximately nine-day PBMC culture with coronavirus spike peptide pools or control peptides (ViraFEST assay). The specimen comprised CD4+ T cells from blood, cultured in vitro, sampled before SARS-CoV-2 vaccination. These receptor sequences come from a human donor who had recovered from COVID-19.

This chain links TRBV6-5 with TRBJ1-6; D call uncertain. The CDR3 totals 18 residues. Trimming left V 4 bases short and J 5 bases short, with 21 bases between. The germline gives CDR1 MNHEY, CDR2 SVGAGI. In nucleotides, the CDR3 is TGTGCCAGCAGTTCAGAAAGTCTCAGAGGACGGAATAATTCACCCCTCCACTTT. Amino acid sequence: CASSSESLRGRNNSPLHF.

The chain uses TRBV30 and TRBJ1-1; 9 positions match TRBD1. Trimming at V came to 1 base and at J to 3 bases, leaving 6 bases not matched to a gene. The germline gives CDR1 GTSNPN, CDR2 SVGIG (reference sequence). The CDR3 has 15 amino acids. The CDR3 sequence: CAWSGNRDRDTEAFF. DNA of the CDR3: TGTGCCTGGAGTGGGAACCGGGACAGGGACACTGAAGCTTTCTTT.

V and J are TRBV29-1 and TRBJ1-5; possibly TRBD1 for D (5 bases). CDR3 size: 13 residues. Germline V gene data show CDR1 as SQVTM and CDR2 as ANQGSEA. The V end was cut by 3 bases, the J end by 0 bases, with 6 bases between. The CDR3 nucleotides read TGCAGCGTTGAGACAGATAGCAATCAGCCCCAGCATTTT. Translating it yields CSVETDSNQPQHF.

The chain joins TRBV12-3 or TRBV12-4 to TRBJ2-7; the D call may be TRBD1 or TRBD2 (5 bases each). CDR3 length: 13 residues. With 5 bases removed from V and 4 bases from J, the gap between germline ends came to 12 bases. The CDR3 nucleotides are TGTGCCAGCAGTCCTCCGGGACCATACGAGCAGTACTTC. Amino acid sequence: CASSPPGPYEQYF.

This chain joins TRBV20-1 and TRBJ2-3; D assignment may be TRBD1 or TRBD2 (5 bases each). The germline CDR1 and CDR2 sequences are DFQATT and SNEGSKA (reference sequence). V lost 6 bases and J 10 bases, leaving 17 bases between the germline ends. The CDR3 is 12 amino acids. CDR3 coding DNA: TGCAGTGCCTTCGGGGCGGCGGAGGCGCAGTATTTT. It encodes CSAFGAAEAQYF.

V usage is TRBV28 and J usage is TRBJ2-7; D remains unclear. V was trimmed by 4 bases and J by 2 bases, leaving 12 bases between them. The CDR3 is made up of 14 amino acids. The germline V gene encodes CDR1 MDHEN and CDR2 SYDVKM. CDR3 nucleotides: TGTGCCAGCAGTTCCGCCTTTATGGCCTACGAGCAGTACTTC. This gives the protein CASSSAFMAYEQYF.

The chain links TRBV6-1 to TRBJ2-6, with D perhaps matching TRBD2 (5 bases). The ends were cut back, 8 bases at V and 2 bases at J, with 13 bases in the middle. Germline loops: CDR1 MNHNS, CDR2 SASEGT. CDR3 length: 15 amino acids. CDR3 nucleotides: TGTGCCAGCGTTAGGTGGGAGACTGGGGCCAACGTCCTGACTTTC. Amino acid sequence: CASVRWETGANVLTF.

The chain combines TRBV6-5 with TRBJ2-3, with 12 bases fitting TRBD2. V shed 3 bases and J 6 bases; nucleotides not matched to a gene: 13. The CDR3 loop spans 18 amino acids. Germline V gene lookup returns CDR1 MNHEY and CDR2 SVGAGI. This chain's CDR3 is CASSYSLLAGGPRDTQYF. The CDR3 DNA follows: TGTGCCAGCAGTTATTCTTTACTAGCGGGGGGCCCCCGGGATACGCAGTATTTT.

The rearrangement joins TRBV5-1 to TRBJ2-7, with a weak D call TRBD2 (6 bases). V was cut by 4 bases and J by 3 bases, with 14 bases left in between. The CDR3 is 14 amino acids. CDR1 SGHRS and CDR2 YFSETQ come from the germline V gene. For the CDR3, the DNA is TGCGCCAGCAGCCGGGGGTCCGCCGACTACGAGCAGTACTTC. It encodes CASSRGSADYEQYF. The full variable domain, its missing parts supplied by reference TRBV5-1 and TRBJ2-7, is KAGVTQTPRYLIKTRGQQVTLSCSPISGHRSVSWYQQTPGQGLQFLFEYFSETQRNKGNFPGRFSGRQFSNSRSEMNVSTLELGDSALYLCASSRGSADYEQYFGPGTRLTVT.

The rearrangement uses TRBV6-1 and TRBJ1-3; the D is unclear. Trimming removed 6 bases from V and 2 bases from J, with 8 bases in between. The CDR3 has 13 amino acids. The germline V gene encodes CDR1 MNHNS and CDR2 SASEGT. CDR3: CASRIRAGNTIYF. CDR3 DNA sequence: TGTGCCAGCAGGATTCGGGCTGGAAACACCATATATTTT.

This clonotype showed up just a few times. The V call is TRBV24-1, the J call TRBJ2-2; 11 bases fit TRBD1. J was trimmed by 7 bases and V by 5 bases; bases with no gene match: 5. Germline CDR1 and CDR2: KGHDR and SFDVKD. CDR3 size: 15 residues. Here the CDR3 DNA reads TGTGCCACCAGTGGACCGGGACAGGGGGTCGGGGAGCTGTTTTTT. It yields the protein CATSGPGQGVGELFF.

The chain has TRBV4-3 and TRBJ1-1; unclear D gene. Germline V gives CDR1 LGHNA, CDR2 YSLEER. This CDR3 has 15 amino acids. V gave up 0 bases and J gave up 3 bases, with 11 bases separating them. The CDR3 protein is CASSQDEVGDTEAFF. CDR3 DNA sequence: TGCGCCAGCAGCCAAGATGAGGTTGGTGACACTGAAGCTTTCTTT.

The chain recombines TRBV19 with TRBJ1-2; a possible D gene is TRBD1 (5 bases). The length of the CDR3 is 13 residues. Germline-derived CDR1 and CDR2 are LNHDA and SQIVND (reference sequence). The germline V and J ends were trimmed by 4 bases and 4 bases, with 10 bases remaining between them. CDR3 sequence reads: CASSRGESYGYTF. As DNA, the CDR3 is TGTGCCAGTAGTAGGGGGGAAAGCTATGGCTACACCTTC.

V is TRBV20-1 and J is TRBJ2-5, with D perhaps being TRBD1 or TRBD2 (6 bases each). CDR1 and CDR2 from the germline V gene are DFQATT and SNEGSKA (reference sequence). Trimming left V 5 bases short and J 4 bases short, with 14 bases between. The CDR3 totals 13 residues. Here the CDR3 reads CSAAFTGAETQYF. The CDR3 nucleotides read TGCAGTGCTGCCTTCACGGGGGCAGAGACCCAGTACTTC.

The rearrangement joins TRBV24-1 to TRBJ1-5; 7 bases match TRBD1. CDR1 is KGHDR, CDR2 SFDVKD, per germline. Losses at the gene ends were 3 bases for V and 4 bases for J; bases not matched to a gene: 2. This CDR3 has 14 amino acids. CDR3 residues: CATSDAGQNQPQHF. The CDR3, as DNA: TGTGCCACCAGTGATGCGGGACAGAATCAGCCCCAGCATTTT.

The rearrangement uses TRBV28 and TRBJ1-1, with D possibly matching TRBD1 (6 bases). Germline CDR1 is MDHEN and CDR2 is SYDVKM. The CDR3 consists of 15 residues. V lost 3 bases and J lost 4, with 15 bases in between. CDR3 region: CASSLGTSMSTEAFF. The CDR3 DNA sequence: TGTGCCAGCAGTTTGGGGACATCGATGAGCACTGAAGCTTTCTTT.

This clonotype was seen a few times. The chain is built from TRBV7-8 and TRBJ1-5; TRBD1 aligns across 9 bases. V gave up 0 bases and J gave up 7 bases; unmatched junction bases: 7. The CDR3 is 16 residues long. Germline V gene sequence: CDR1 SGHVS, CDR2 FQNEAQ. CDR3 sequence: CASSLAHWDRVQPQHF. CDR3 nucleotides: TGTGCCAGCAGCTTAGCGCATTGGGACAGGGTACAGCCCCAGCATTTT.

V gene TRBV10-3 combines with J gene TRBJ1-6; D gene unclear. Germline assignment: CDR1 ENHRY and CDR2 SYGVKD. Trimming stripped 6 bases from V and 5 bases from J, with 5 bases between. The CDR3 has 12 amino acids. CDR3 in DNA: TGTGCCATCAGCGGGGATAATTCACCCCTCCACTTT. It yields the protein CAISGDNSPLHF.

V and J are TRBV24-1 and TRBJ2-1; 10 nucleotides agree with TRBD2. Germline V gene sequence: CDR1 KGHDR, CDR2 SFDVKD. The CDR3 is made up of 16 amino acids. With 1 base clipped from V and 10 bases from J, the junction kept 9 bases outside the gene matches. CDR3 protein: CATSDLLLAGAGEQFF. In DNA, the CDR3 is TGTGCCACCAGTGATTTACTGCTAGCGGGAGCTGGGGAGCAGTTCTTC.

This clonotype was detected only a few times. The genes are TRBV6-1 and TRBJ1-2, with 8 positions matching TRBD1. Germline CDR1 and CDR2: MNHNS and SASEGT. The junction had 6 bases not matched to a gene; V was cut back by 5 bases and J by 4 bases. CDR3 length: 14 residues. CDR3 sequence: CASSPGQGFYGYTF. Here the CDR3 DNA reads TGTGCCAGCAGTCCAGGACAGGGCTTCTATGGCTACACCTTC.

The chain couples TRBV20-1 to TRBJ2-4, with D possibly matching TRBD2 (6 bases). The length of the CDR3 is 17 residues. CDR1 DFQATT and CDR2 SNEGSKA come from the germline V gene (reference sequence). V was cut by 4 bases and J by 0 bases, with 19 bases left in between. The CDR3, as DNA: TGCAGTGCTACCTCTACACCCGGGAGTTCAGCCAAAAACATTCAGTACTTC. Translated, it gives CSATSTPGSSAKNIQYF.

This sequence joins TRBV19 and TRBJ1-4, with unresolved D. Trimming pared 3 bases from V and 5 bases from J, leaving 1 base between. Germline V CDR1 and CDR2: LNHDA, SQIVND (reference sequence). The CDR3 is made up of 11 amino acids. The CDR3: CASSMNEKLFF. CDR3 DNA sequence: TGTGCCAGTAGTATGAATGAAAAACTGTTTTTT.

This clonotype has only a few counts. The V gene is TRBV7-2, the J gene TRBJ1-1, with D perhaps TRBD1 (6 bases). The CDR3 loop spans 15 amino acids. The V end lost 4 bases, the J end lost 0 bases, and 12 bases lay between the germline ends. Germline V gene data show CDR1 as SGHTA and CDR2 as FQGNSA. The CDR3 region has the DNA TGTGCCAGCAGCTCAGGGGCCCTATTGAACACTGAAGCTTTCTTT. Protein product: CASSSGALLNTEAFF. The full variable domain, rest sourced from reference TRBV7-2 and TRBJ1-1, is GAGVSQSPSNKVTEKGKDVELRCDPISGHTALYWYRQSLGQGLEFLIYFQGNSAPDKSGLPSDRFSAERTGGSVSTLTIQRTQQEDSAVYLCASSSGALLNTEAFFGQGTRLTVV.

This clonotype has only one observation. The DNA of the CDR3 is TGCGCCAGCAGCTTGGTCAATCAGGGGGCGAATTCACCCCTCCACTTT. It yields the protein CASSLVNQGANSPLHF. The J gene is TRBJ1-6, the V gene TRBV5-1; 8 bases match TRBD1. The CDR3 runs to 16 residues. Germline-derived CDR1 and CDR2 are SGHRS and YFSETQ. V trimming: 0 bases; J trimming: 7 bases; junction bases outside the gene matches: 6.

The V call is TRBV29-1, the J call TRBJ2-5, with D uncertain. Trimming removed 4 bases from V and 2 bases from J, with 17 bases in between. Germline loops: CDR1 SQVTM, CDR2 ANQGSEA. The CDR3 runs to 15 residues. In nucleotides, the CDR3 is TGCAGCGTTGTTCCGGACGGAAGGGTTCAAGAGACCCAGTACTTC. This gives the protein CSVVPDGRVQETQYF.

This clonotype turned up a few times. The chain has TRBV20-1 and TRBJ1-5; D is unclear. The germline gives CDR1 DFQATT, CDR2 SNEGSKA (reference sequence). This CDR3 has 16 amino acids. Trimming pared 0 bases from V and 4 bases from J, leaving 16 bases between. CDR3 nucleotides: TGCAGTGCTAGAGAGGCTAGGGCCTCTGGTAATCAGCCCCAGCATTTT. Protein: CSAREARASGNQPQHF.

The rearrangement uses TRBV14 and TRBJ1-1; D perhaps matches TRBD1 (5 bases). Trimming left V 0 bases short and J 10 bases short, with 12 bases between. The CDR3 spans 13 residues. From germline, CDR1 is SGHDN and CDR2 FVKESK. Written as DNA, the CDR3 is TGTGCCAGCAGCCAAGACATTAGCAGGGCAGCTTTCTTT. Translation: CASSQDISRAAFF. Drawing the rest from reference TRBV14 and TRBJ1-1, the complete variable domain is EAGVTQFPSHSVIEKGQTVTLRCDPISGHDNLYWYRRVMGKEIKFLLHFVKESKQDESGMPNNRFLAERTGGTYSTLKVQPAELEDSGVYFCASSQDISRAAFFGQGTRLTVV.

This sequence joins TRBV20-1 and TRBJ1-1, with D perhaps TRBD1 (5 bases). Trimming cost V 6 bases and J 2 bases, with 16 bases left between them. The CDR3 consists of 14 residues. Germline CDR1 is DFQATT and CDR2 is SNEGSKA (reference sequence). The CDR3, as DNA: TGCAGTGCCTGGGGCGGGCAGGGAAACACTGAAGCTTTCTTT. The encoded protein is CSAWGGQGNTEAFF.

The chain joins TRBV6-2 or TRBV6-3 to TRBJ2-1, with 10 positions matching TRBD2. Germline V lookup: CDR1 MNHEY, CDR2 SVGEGT. This CDR3 comprises 16 residues. Trimming cost V 2 bases and J 8 bases; bases outside gene matches: 9. This CDR3 reads CASSYRASGSRDEQFF. CDR3 nucleotide sequence: TGTGCCAGCAGTTACAGGGCTAGCGGGAGTCGAGATGAGCAGTTCTTC.

CDR3 sequence (DNA): TGTGCGACCGGCCGGGGGTGGTCAGCTGAAGCTTTCTTT. This gives the protein CATGRGWSAEAFF. V and J are TRBV12-3 or TRBV12-4 and TRBJ1-1, with D possibly TRBD1 on 5 matching bases. The CDR3 consists of 13 residues.